This is a list of T cell receptor beta chains from one sample in a study of CD8+CD57+ T cells in acquired aplastic anemia. TCRdb itself ran the reads through MiXCR, one entry per CDR3 protein. The sample lists 35,000 to 40,000 distinct CDR3 sequences, more than 75% occurring once. Sequenced: sorted CD4+, CD8+, or CD8+CD57+ T cells (not recorded which) from PBMCs. Receptors originate from a human donor in good health, serving as a control. Each CDR3 is given with its conserved first and last residue. Fields, in order: J gene, D gene, clone size, V gene, CDR3 protein, CDR3 DNA. D genes are given only for firm matches. Some rows mark clone size as missing; the rest say once, few, many or name a class of expanded clone.

TRBJ2-5,-,few,TRBV15,CATSTRQKETQYF,TGCGCCACCAGCACGAGACAGAAAGAGACCCAGTACTTC
TRBJ2-3,-,few,TRBV29-1,CSVGGDTQYF,TGCAGCGTTGGAGGTGATACGCAGTATTTT
TRBJ1-2,-,-,TRBV29-1,CSVADNYGYTF,TGCAGCGTTGCAGATAACTATGGCTACACCTTC
TRBJ1-6,TRBD1,few,TRBV2,CASREDRGNSPLHF,TGTGCCAGCAGGGAGGACAGGGGTAATTCACCCCTCCACTTT
TRBJ1-2,TRBD1,-,TRBV20-1,CSAPLGQGYGYTF,TGCAGTGCACCCTTAGGACAGGGCTATGGCTACACCTTC
TRBJ2-3,-,-,TRBV2,CASKGTTSTDTQYF,TGTGCCAGCAAGGGTACTACGTCCACAGATACGCAGTATTTT
TRBJ1-4,TRBD1,-,TRBV29-1,CSVEGTDVDEKLFF,TGCAGCGTTGAGGGGACAGACGTTGATGAAAAACTGTTTTTT
TRBJ1-2,-,-,TRBV29-1,CSDGGRDYGYTF,TGCAGCGACGGGGGCAGGGACTATGGCTACACCTTC
TRBJ1-2,-,-,TRBV20-1,CSARDLASLNVGGYTF,TGCAGTGCTAGAGATCTAGCGTCACTTAACGTGGGTGGCTACACCTTC
TRBJ2-3,-,-,TRBV15,CATSSVRWDTQYF,TGTGCCACCAGCAGCGTACGTTGGGATACGCAGTATTTT
TRBJ1-2,TRBD1,-,TRBV7-3,CASSFNPDRGDGYTF,TGTGCCAGCAGCTTCAACCCGGACAGGGGAGACGGCTACACCTTC
TRBJ1-3,-,-,TRBV25-1,CASSADVRGIGNTIYF,TGTGCCAGCAGTGCTGATGTCCGGGGCATTGGAAACACCATATATTTT
TRBJ1-2,TRBD1,few,TRBV29-1,CSVVGQLNYGYTF,TGCAGCGTCGTGGGACAGCTTAACTATGGCTACACCTTC
TRBJ1-2,-,once,TRBV10-3,CATTHIVAGYTF,TGTGCCACAACCCATATTGTAGCTGGCTACACCTTC